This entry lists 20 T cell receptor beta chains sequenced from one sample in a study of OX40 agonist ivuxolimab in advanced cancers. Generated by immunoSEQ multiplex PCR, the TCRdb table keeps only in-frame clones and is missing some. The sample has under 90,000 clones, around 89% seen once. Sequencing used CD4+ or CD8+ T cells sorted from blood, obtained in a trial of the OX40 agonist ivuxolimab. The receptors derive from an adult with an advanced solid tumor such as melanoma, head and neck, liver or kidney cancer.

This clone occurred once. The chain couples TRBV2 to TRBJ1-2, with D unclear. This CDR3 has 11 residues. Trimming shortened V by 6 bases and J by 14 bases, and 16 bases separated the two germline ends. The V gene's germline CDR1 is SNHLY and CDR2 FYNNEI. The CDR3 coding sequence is TGTGCCAGCAGCCGCGGGGAGCCGGAAACCTTC. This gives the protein CASSRGEPETF.

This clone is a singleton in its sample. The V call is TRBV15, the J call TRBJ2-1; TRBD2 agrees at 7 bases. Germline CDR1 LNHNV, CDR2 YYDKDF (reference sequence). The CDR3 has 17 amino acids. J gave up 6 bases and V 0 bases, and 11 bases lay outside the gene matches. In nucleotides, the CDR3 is TGTGCCACCAGCAGAGAACGGGGGACTACATCGCTCAATGAGCAGTTCTTC. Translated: CATSRERGTTSLNEQFF.

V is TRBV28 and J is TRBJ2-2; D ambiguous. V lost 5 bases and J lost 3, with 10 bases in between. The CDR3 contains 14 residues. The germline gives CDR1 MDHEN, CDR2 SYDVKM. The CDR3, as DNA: TGTGCCAGCAGTATGGGATCATACACCGGGGAGCTGTTTTTT. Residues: CASSMGSYTGELFF.

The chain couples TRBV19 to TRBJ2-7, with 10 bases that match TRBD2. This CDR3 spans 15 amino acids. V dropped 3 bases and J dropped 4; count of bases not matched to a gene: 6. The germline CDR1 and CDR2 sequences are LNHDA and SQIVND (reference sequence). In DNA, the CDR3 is TGTGCCAGTAGTATCCAAGCGGGAGGGCGTTACGAGCAGTACTTC. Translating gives CASSIQAGGRYEQYF.

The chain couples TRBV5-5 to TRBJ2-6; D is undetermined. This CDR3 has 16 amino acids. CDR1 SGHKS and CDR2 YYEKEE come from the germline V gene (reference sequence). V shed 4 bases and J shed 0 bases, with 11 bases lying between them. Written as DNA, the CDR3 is TGTGCCAGCAGCCCTCGGGCCGCCTCTGGGGCCAACGTCCTGACTTTC. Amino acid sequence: CASSPRAASGANVLTF.

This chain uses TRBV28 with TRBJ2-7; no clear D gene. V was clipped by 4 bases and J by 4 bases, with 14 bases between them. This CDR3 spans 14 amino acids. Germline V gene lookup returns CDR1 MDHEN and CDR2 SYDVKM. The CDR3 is CASSYSLTVYEQYF. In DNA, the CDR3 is TGTGCCAGCAGTTATTCCTTGACTGTATACGAGCAGTACTTC.

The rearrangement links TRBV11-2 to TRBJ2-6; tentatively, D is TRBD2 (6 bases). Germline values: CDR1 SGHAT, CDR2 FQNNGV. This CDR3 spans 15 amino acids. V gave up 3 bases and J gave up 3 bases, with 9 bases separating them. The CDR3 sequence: CASSFRENGANVLTF. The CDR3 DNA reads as TGTGCCAGCAGCTTTCGGGAGAATGGGGCCAACGTCCTGACTTTC.

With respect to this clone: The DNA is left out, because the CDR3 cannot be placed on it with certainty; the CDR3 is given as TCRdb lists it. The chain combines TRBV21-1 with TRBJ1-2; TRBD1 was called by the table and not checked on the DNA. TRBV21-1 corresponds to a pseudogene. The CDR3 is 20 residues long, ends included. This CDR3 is CASSKARVGTGASPNYGYTF.

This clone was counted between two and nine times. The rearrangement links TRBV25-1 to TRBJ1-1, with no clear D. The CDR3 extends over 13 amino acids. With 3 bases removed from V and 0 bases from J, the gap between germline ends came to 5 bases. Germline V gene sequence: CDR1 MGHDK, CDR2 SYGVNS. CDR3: CASSDPLNTEAFF. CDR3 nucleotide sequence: TGTGCCAGCAGTGATCCCCTGAACACTGAAGCTTTCTTT.

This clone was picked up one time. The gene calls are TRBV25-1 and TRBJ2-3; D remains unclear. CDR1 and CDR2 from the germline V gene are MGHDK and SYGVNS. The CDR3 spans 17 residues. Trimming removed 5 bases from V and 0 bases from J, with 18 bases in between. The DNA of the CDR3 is TGTGCCAGCAGTCCCATAAGATCGGGCCTTAGCACAGATACGCAGTATTTT. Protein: CASSPIRSGLSTDTQYF.

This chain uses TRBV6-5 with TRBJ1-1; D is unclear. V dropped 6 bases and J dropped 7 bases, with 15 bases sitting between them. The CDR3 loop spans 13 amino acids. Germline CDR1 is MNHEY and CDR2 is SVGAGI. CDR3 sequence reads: CASRREGFIEAFF. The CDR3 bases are TGTGCCAGCAGGCGGGAGGGATTCATTGAAGCTTTCTTT.

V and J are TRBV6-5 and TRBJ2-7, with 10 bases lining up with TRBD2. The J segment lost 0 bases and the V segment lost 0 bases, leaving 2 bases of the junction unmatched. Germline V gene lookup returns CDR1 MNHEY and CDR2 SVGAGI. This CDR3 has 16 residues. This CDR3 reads CASSYSRLAGSYEQYF. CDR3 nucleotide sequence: TGTGCCAGCAGTTACTCGAGACTAGCGGGCTCCTACGAGCAGTACTTC.

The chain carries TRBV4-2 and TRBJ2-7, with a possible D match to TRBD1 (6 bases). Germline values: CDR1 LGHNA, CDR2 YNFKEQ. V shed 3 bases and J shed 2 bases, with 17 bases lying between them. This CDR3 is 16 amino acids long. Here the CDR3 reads CASSQDSDSNPYEQYF. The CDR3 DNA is TGTGCCAGCAGCCAGGACTCGGACAGCAATCCCTACGAGCAGTACTTC.

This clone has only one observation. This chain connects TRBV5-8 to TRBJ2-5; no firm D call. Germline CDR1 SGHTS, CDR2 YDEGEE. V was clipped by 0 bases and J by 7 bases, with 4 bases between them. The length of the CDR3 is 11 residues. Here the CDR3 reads CASSLGWTQYF. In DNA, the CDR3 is TGTGCCAGCAGCTTGGGGTGGACCCAGTACTTC.

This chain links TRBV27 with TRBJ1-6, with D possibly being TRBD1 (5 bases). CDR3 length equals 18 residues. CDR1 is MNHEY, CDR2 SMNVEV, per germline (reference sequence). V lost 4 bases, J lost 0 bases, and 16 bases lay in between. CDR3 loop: CASSSVKGVPSYNSPLHF. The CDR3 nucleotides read TGTGCCAGCAGTTCAGTAAAAGGGGTGCCCTCCTATAATTCACCCCTCCACTTT.

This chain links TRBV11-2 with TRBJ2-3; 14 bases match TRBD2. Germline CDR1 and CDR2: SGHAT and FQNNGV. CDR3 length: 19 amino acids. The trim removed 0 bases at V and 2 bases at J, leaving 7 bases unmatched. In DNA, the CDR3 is TGTGCCAGCAGCTTAGATCCCCAGACTAGCGGGAGGGCCACAGATACGCAGTATTTT. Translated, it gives CASSLDPQTSGRATDTQYF. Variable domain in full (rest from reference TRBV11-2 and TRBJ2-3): EAGVAQSPRYKIIEKRQSVAFWCNPISGHATLYWYQQILGQGPKLLIQFQNNGVVDDSQLPKDRFSAERLKGVDSTLKIQPAKLEDSAVYLCASSLDPQTSGRATDTQYFGPGTRLTVL.

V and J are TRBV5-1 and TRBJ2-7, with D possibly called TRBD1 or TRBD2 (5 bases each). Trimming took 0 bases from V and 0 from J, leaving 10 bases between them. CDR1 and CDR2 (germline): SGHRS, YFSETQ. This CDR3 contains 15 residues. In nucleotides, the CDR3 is TGCGCCAGCAGCTTGGATGGGACCGTCTCCTACGAGCAGTACTTC. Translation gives CASSLDGTVSYEQYF.

CDR3: CASSRPAGTGETQYF. In nucleotides, the CDR3 is TGTGCCAGTAGTAGGCCAGCCGGGACAGGGGAAACGCAGTATTTT. This chain uses TRBV19 with TRBJ2-3; 10 bases agree with TRBD1. Unmatched junction bases numbered 10, after V lost 4 bases and J lost 9 bases. Looked up from germline, CDR1 is LNHDA and CDR2 is SQIVND (reference sequence). The CDR3 covers 15 residues.

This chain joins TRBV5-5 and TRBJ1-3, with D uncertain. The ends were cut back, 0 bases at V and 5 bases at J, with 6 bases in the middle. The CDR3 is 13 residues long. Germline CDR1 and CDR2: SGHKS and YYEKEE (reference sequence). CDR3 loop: CASSLADRNTIYF. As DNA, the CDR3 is TGTGCCAGCAGCTTGGCCGATAGAAACACCATATATTTT.

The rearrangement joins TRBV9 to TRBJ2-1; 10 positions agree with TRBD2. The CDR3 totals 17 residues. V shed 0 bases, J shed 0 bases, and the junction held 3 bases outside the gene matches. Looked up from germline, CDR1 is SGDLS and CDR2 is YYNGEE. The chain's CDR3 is CASSVVPSGSSYNEQFF. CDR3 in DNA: TGTGCCAGCAGCGTAGTCCCTAGCGGGAGCTCCTACAATGAGCAGTTCTTC.